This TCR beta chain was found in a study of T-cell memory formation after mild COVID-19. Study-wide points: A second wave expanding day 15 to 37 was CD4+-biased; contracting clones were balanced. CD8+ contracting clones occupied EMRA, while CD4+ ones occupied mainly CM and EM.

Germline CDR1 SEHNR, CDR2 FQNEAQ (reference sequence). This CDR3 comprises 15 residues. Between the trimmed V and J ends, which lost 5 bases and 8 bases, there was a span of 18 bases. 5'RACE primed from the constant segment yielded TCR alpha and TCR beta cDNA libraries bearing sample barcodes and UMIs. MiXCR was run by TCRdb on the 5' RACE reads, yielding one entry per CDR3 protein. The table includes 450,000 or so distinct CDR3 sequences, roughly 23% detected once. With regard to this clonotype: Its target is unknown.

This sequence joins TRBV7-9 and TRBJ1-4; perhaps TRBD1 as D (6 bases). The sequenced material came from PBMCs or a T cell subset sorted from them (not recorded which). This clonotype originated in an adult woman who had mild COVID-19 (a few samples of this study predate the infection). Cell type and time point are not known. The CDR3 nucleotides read TGTGCCAGCAGCCACTGGGAGGGACACGGGGAAAAACTGTTTTTT. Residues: CASSHWEGHGEKLFF.